This T cell receptor (beta chain) appears in the sequencing data of a study of vaccination and CD4 T cells after COVID-19. Sequenced with the Oncomine TCR Beta short-read assay was DNA taken from cultured CD4+ T cells. Genomic DNA was isolated from CD4+ T cells that had been cultured. TCRdb ran MiXCR on the PCR reads and lists one entry per CDR3 protein. The table records more than 8,500 distinct CDR3 sequences, less than 70% of them present only once. Comment on this clonotype: What it binds is unknown. One end of the junction varies from germline; a read error may be responsible.

CDR3 length: 17 amino acids. Germline V lookup: CDR1 MNHEY, CDR2 SMNVEV (reference sequence). This sample's treatment: roughly nine-day PBMC culture with coronavirus spike peptide pools or control peptides (ViraFEST assay). Those CD4+ T cells from the unexposed donor predate the COVID-19 pandemic (2011-2018). Negative selection purified CD4+ T cells after 10 days of culture. The sample taken for sequencing was CD4+ T cells from blood, cultured in vitro. The sequence came from a human donor in good health. The V call is TRBV27, the J call TRBJ2-7; tentatively, D is TRBD2 (6 bases). The chain's CDR3 is CASSLSVGRSSSYEQYF. The CDR3 nucleotides are TGTGCCAGCAGCTTATCCGTAGGGAGGTCGAGCTCCTACGAGCAGTACTTC.